This is a list of T cell receptor beta chains from one sample in a study of blood T cell repertoires in COVID-19. TCRdb's copy holds only in-frame clones and misses some; the assay was immunoSEQ multiplex PCR. The sample holds 350,000 to 400,000 clones; approximately 89% are singletons and the top ten take more than 0.85%. The source material was PBMCs or T cells enriched from blood (not recorded which). The receptor set was obtained from a middle-aged woman who had been exposed to COVID-19. The CDR3 runs from the conserved cysteine through the conserved F or W. The D gene is left open where the match is weak. Clone size appears in some rows only: once, few, many, or a class for an expanded clone.

CDR3 protein	CDR3 DNA	clone size	J gene	V gene	D gene
CASSYRLDATSGGYYEQYF	TGTGCCAGCAGTTACCGACTCGACGCAACTAGCGGAGGATACTACGAGCAGTACTTC	-	TRBJ2-7	TRBV6-2/TRBV6-3	TRBD2
CASSLDRGRDTQYF	TGCGCCAGCAGCTTGGACAGGGGGCGGGATACGCAGTATTTT	-	TRBJ2-3	TRBV5-1	TRBD1
CATENGPANQPQHF	TGTGCCACCGAGAATGGGCCAGCCAATCAGCCCCAGCATTTT	many	TRBJ1-5	TRBV15	-
CASSSGQPGGSGNTIYF	TGTGCCAGCAGCTCGGGACAGCCCGGGGGATCTGGAAACACCATATATTTT	-	TRBJ1-3	TRBV7-2	TRBD1
CASSENRFFAEAFF	TGTGCCAGCAGTGAAAACAGGTTTTTCGCTGAAGCTTTCTTT	-	TRBJ1-1	TRBV25-1	-
CASSVEQGVISGNTIYF	TGTGCCAGCAGCGTAGAACAGGGAGTCATCTCTGGAAACACCATATATTTT	-	TRBJ1-3	TRBV9	-
CASSLSARGREAFF	TGTGCCAGCAGTTTAAGTGCCAGGGGGCGCGAAGCTTTCTTT	-	TRBJ1-1	TRBV27	TRBD1
CASSLGRRGDYEQYF	TGTGCCAGCAGCTTAGGTCGCAGGGGAGACTACGAGCAGTACTTC	-	TRBJ2-7	TRBV13	-
CASRDLFSNQPQHF	TGTGCCAGTAGGGACTTGTTTAGCAATCAGCCCCAGCATTTT	-	TRBJ1-5	TRBV19	-
CASTGYTGGTYEQYF	TGTGCCAGCACTGGCTACACAGGTGGGACCTACGAGCAGTACTTC	-	TRBJ2-7	TRBV27	-